This T cell receptor (beta chain) was sequenced during a study of regulatory T cells in long-lasting Graves disease. This clonotype was recorded at least ten times. No antigen is known for it. The junction departs from the called germline gene at one end, perhaps through a read error. Construction of the TCR beta libraries employed iRepertoire HTBI primers in conjunction with Arm-PCR of CDR3 regions. One entry per CDR3 protein, called by TCRdb with MiXCR from the multiplex PCR reads. Among 420,000 or so distinct CDR3 sequences listed, around 15% were seen once. Sample time point: newly diagnosed GD, antithyroid drugs for less than 3 months. Isolated PBMC RNA provided the starting material for the TCR library. The CDR3 consists of 12 residues. CDR1 and CDR2 from the germline V gene are MDHEN and SYDVKM. Whole-study findings and limits: Patients with persistent disease showed a bias toward TRBV28, TRBJ1-2 and TRBJ2-5.

The same sample was also used in a study of T cells in Graves' hyperthyroidism and ophthalmopathy. That paper adds: HTBI primers were used for first-round RT-PCR of the TCR CDR3.

The genes are TRBV28 and TRBJ2-2; D not certain. The TCR originated in a woman younger than 30 with Graves disease. Sequences were derived from peripheral blood mononuclear cells (PBMCs), sampled at new diagnosis, from a patient treated with antithyroid drugs. The CDR3 here is CASSLYTGELFF. The CDR3 bases are TGTGCCAGCAGCTTATATACCGGGGAGCTGTTTTTT.